Each of the 16 T cell receptor beta chains below was sequenced from the same sample in a study of cytomegalovirus exposure and HLA in healthy donors. A multiplex PCR was run with 60 Vbeta primers and 13 Jbeta primers. Data came from immunoSEQ multiplex PCR; TCRdb stores just in-frame clones and leaves some out. In the table there are 70,000 to 95,000 clones, roughly 80% of which are singletons. Input material: PBMCs. These receptor sequences come from a young woman in good health and CMV-seronegative.

The chain carries TRBV9 and TRBJ2-1; a possible D gene is TRBD2 (6 bases). Germline CDR1 and CDR2: SGDLS and YYNGEE. V was cut by 3 bases and J by 8 bases, with 18 bases left in between. CDR3 size: 15 residues. DNA for the CDR3: TGTGCCAGCAGCGGAGGGTACGGGAGTGTAGATGAGCAGTTCTTC. Its translation: CASSGGYGSVDEQFF.

This clone was counted between two and nine times. V gene TRBV10-3 combines with J gene TRBJ1-5, with a weak D call TRBD1 (5 bases). Trimming took 3 bases from V and 7 from J, leaving 25 bases between them. Germline values: CDR1 ENHRY, CDR2 SYGVKD. The CDR3 runs to 18 residues. CDR3 sequence (DNA): TGTGCCATCAGTGACCCCCGGGGGTTTGAGGGCACGGGACAGCCCCAGCATTTT. Amino acid sequence: CAISDPRGFEGTGQPQHF.

V and J are TRBV7-2 and TRBJ2-7, with D tentatively TRBD2 (5 bases). This CDR3 is 15 amino acids long. Germline loops: CDR1 SGHTA, CDR2 FQGNSA. V was trimmed by 2 bases and J by 3 bases, leaving 14 bases between them. The CDR3 loop is CASSLLPGNNYEQYF. DNA for the CDR3: TGTGCCAGCAGCTTACTTCCGGGGAACAACTACGAGCAGTACTTC.

The chain joins TRBV19 to TRBJ2-2; a weak D match, TRBD1 (6 bases). Per the germline V gene, CDR1 is LNHDA and CDR2 is SQIVND (reference sequence). The V end was cut by 4 bases, the J end by 4 bases, with 16 bases between. This CDR3 spans 16 amino acids. The CDR3 reads CASSTQGKTITGELFF. The CDR3 coding sequence is TGTGCCAGTAGTACACAGGGAAAAACAATCACCGGGGAGCTGTTTTTT.

The CDR3 spells CASSLPLTGNYGYTF. The CDR3 nucleotides are TGTGCCAGCAGTTTACCCCTGACAGGGAACTATGGCTACACCTTC. This chain uses TRBV28 with TRBJ1-2; 7 nucleotides match TRBD1. Trimming cost V 2 bases and J 2 bases; bases outside gene matches: 5. Germline-derived CDR1 and CDR2 are MDHEN and SYDVKM. CDR3 size: 15 residues.

The V and J genes are TRBV9 and TRBJ2-5, with D uncertain. Germline values: CDR1 SGDLS, CDR2 YYNGEE. Trimming cost V 1 base and J 4 bases, with 8 bases left between them. There are 13 residues in the CDR3. In nucleotides, the CDR3 is TGTGCCAGCAGCGTAATAGATTCAGAGACCCAGTACTTC. It yields the protein CASSVIDSETQYF.

V is TRBV15 and J is TRBJ2-2; TRBD1 might be the D (5 bases). Germline assignment: CDR1 LNHNV and CDR2 YYDKDF (reference sequence). V was cut by 7 bases and J by 5 bases, with 8 bases left in between. The CDR3 covers 12 residues. CDR3: CATTQGTGELFF. The CDR3 DNA is TGTGCCACCACCCAGGGTACCGGGGAGCTGTTTTTT.

The chain joins TRBV5-7 to TRBJ2-7, with D tentatively TRBD1 (5 bases). TRBV5-7 qualifies as an ORF whose function is uncertain. Trimming took off 4 bases at V and 7 bases at J, with 21 bases between the two ends. The CDR3 spans 15 residues. CDR3 DNA: TGTGCCAGCAGCCTGTGCAGGGCCAGGGCCTGGGAGCAGTACTTC. This gives the protein CASSLCRARAWEQYF.

The chain couples TRBV6-1 to TRBJ2-1; the D is unclear. The germline V gene has CDR1 MNHNS and CDR2 SASEGT. V shed 9 bases and J shed 0 bases, with 3 bases lying between them. This CDR3 has 11 residues. In DNA form, the CDR3 reads TGTGCCAGTCACTCCTACAATGAGCAGTTCTTC. Its translation is CASHSYNEQFF.

This chain links TRBV9 with TRBJ1-5; no reliable D call. Trimming left V 0 bases short and J 3 bases short, with 4 bases between. The length of the CDR3 is 13 residues. CDR1 is SGDLS, CDR2 YYNGEE, per germline. This chain's CDR3 is CASSVGDNQPQHF. The CDR3 DNA is TGTGCCAGCAGCGTAGGAGACAATCAGCCCCAGCATTTT.

The gene calls are TRBV14 and TRBJ2-3; 9 bases match TRBD1. V shed 2 bases and J 3 bases; nucleotides not matched to a gene: 6. CDR3 length: 16 residues. Germline CDR1 reads SGHDN; CDR2 reads FVKESK. The CDR3 region has the DNA TGTGCCAGCAGCCAATACACAGGGGGCTATACAGATACGCAGTATTTT. Its protein is CASSQYTGGYTDTQYF. Full variable domain (remainder filled in from reference TRBV14 and TRBJ2-3): EAGVTQFPSHSVIEKGQTVTLRCDPISGHDNLYWYRRVMGKEIKFLLHFVKESKQDESGMPNNRFLAERTGGTYSTLKVQPAELEDSGVYFCASSQYTGGYTDTQYFGPGTRLTVL.

This chain joins TRBV19 and TRBJ2-3; no firm D call. The V and J ends lost 3 bases and 0 bases respectively, with 10 bases between them. CDR1 is LNHDA, CDR2 SQIVND, per germline (reference sequence). The CDR3 spans 15 residues. CDR3 sequence (DNA): TGTGCCAGTAGTATGAACGGTGCAAGCACAGATACGCAGTATTTT. Translation: CASSMNGASTDTQYF.

The J gene is TRBJ2-2, the V gene TRBV29-1; D might be TRBD2 (5 bases). Germline loops: CDR1 SQVTM, CDR2 ANQGSEA. The CDR3 extends over 14 amino acids. Between the trimmed V and J ends, which lost 7 bases and 3 bases, there was a span of 15 bases. CDR3 region: CSAKKERYTGELFF. The CDR3, as DNA: TGCAGCGCAAAGAAGGAGCGGTACACCGGGGAGCTGTTTTTT.

The rearrangement links TRBV6-1 to TRBJ2-1; 8 positions match TRBD1. Germline V gene data show CDR1 as MNHNS and CDR2 as SASEGT. J was trimmed by 13 bases and V by 7 bases; bases with no gene match: 12. The CDR3 contains 13 residues. The CDR3 nucleotides are TGTGCCAGCAACCTCGGACAGGGTTTAGTCCAGTTCTTC. This translates into CASNLGQGLVQFF.

The chain recombines TRBV28 with TRBJ2-2; 12 bases map to TRBD2. CDR3 length: 15 residues. J gave up 5 bases and V 3 bases, and 1 base lay outside the gene matches. CDR1 and CDR2 from the germline V gene are MDHEN and SYDVKM. CDR3 amino acids: CASSFGTSGTGELFF. The CDR3 bases are TGTGCCAGCAGTTTCGGGACTAGCGGGACCGGGGAGCTGTTTTTT.

The chain joins TRBV30 to TRBJ2-1; the match to TRBD1 covers 7 bases. Unmatched junction bases numbered 13, after V lost 5 bases and J lost 9 bases. This CDR3 comprises 14 residues. Per the germline V gene, CDR1 is GTSNPN and CDR2 is SVGIG (reference sequence). The CDR3 coding sequence is TGTGCCTGGTGGGTAAGGCAGGGGGTAGGTGAGCAGTTCTTC. Protein sequence: CAWWVRQGVGEQFF.